The next 27 T cell receptor beta chains were all read from a single sample in a study of cytomegalovirus exposure and HLA in healthy donors. 13 Jbeta primers and 60 Vbeta primers were used for the PCR. Sequencing was performed with immunoSEQ multiplex PCR; in TCRdb, only in-frame clones are kept and a portion is missing. This sample yields tens of thousands of clones, of which more than 60% are seen a single time; 2.5% to 3.5% belongs to the top ten. Input material: PBMCs. Receptors were obtained from a man aged 50 to 59 in good health and CMV-seropositive.

The V call is TRBV13, the J call TRBJ2-3; D uncertain. The CDR3 loop spans 13 amino acids. Trimming took 2 bases from V and 9 from J, leaving 12 bases between them. Germline lookup yields CDR1 PRHDT and CDR2 FYEKMQ (reference sequence). DNA for the CDR3: TGTGCCAGCAGCTTAAAATTCCTACCCACGCAGTATTTT. Its protein product is CASSLKFLPTQYF.

The rearrangement links TRBV14 to TRBJ2-2, with a tentative D call TRBD1 (6 bases). CDR1 SGHDN and CDR2 FVKESK come from the germline V gene. This CDR3 comprises 13 residues. With 6 bases removed from V and 7 bases from J, the gap between germline ends came to 12 bases. The CDR3 bases are TGTGCCAGCAGTCTACAGGGTAACGGGGAGCTGTTTTTT. Translation: CASSLQGNGELFF.

V is TRBV28 and J is TRBJ2-3, with a weak D call TRBD1 (5 bases). This CDR3 is built from 15 residues. The germline V and J ends were trimmed by 6 bases and 6 bases, with 19 bases remaining between them. The germline V gene has CDR1 MDHEN and CDR2 SYDVKM. CDR3 amino acids: CASRGHELGVDTQYF. The CDR3 DNA is TGTGCCAGCAGGGGCCACGAGTTAGGGGTCGATACGCAGTATTTT.

CDR3 amino acids: CASSPGTDNSPLHF. The CDR3 region has the DNA TGTGCCAGCTCCCCTGGGACAGATAATTCACCCCTCCACTTT. This chain uses TRBV18 with TRBJ1-6; 7 nucleotides match TRBD1. The germline V gene has CDR1 KGHSH and CDR2 LQKENI. CDR3 length equals 14 residues. The trim removed 6 bases at V and 5 bases at J, leaving 4 bases unmatched. The complete variable domain, with remaining parts taken from reference TRBV18 and TRBJ1-6, reads NAGVMQNPRHLVRRRGQEARLRCSPMKGHSHVYWYRQLPEEGLKFMVYLQKENIIDESGMPKERFSAEFPKEGPSILRIQQVVRGDSAAYFCASSPGTDNSPLHFGNGTRLTVT.

Concerning this clone: Its ends do not fully match the called genes, so a read error is possible. This sequence joins TRBV30 and TRBJ1-2, with D perhaps matching TRBD1 (6 bases). This CDR3 contains 12 residues. Germline-derived CDR1 and CDR2 are GTSNPN and SVGIG (reference sequence). The DNA of the CDR3 is TGTGCCGGGAGAAGGGGGATCTATGGCTACACCTTC. The encoded protein is CAGRRGIYGYTF.

This clone has only a few counts. The chain combines TRBV7-2 with TRBJ2-3; the D gene is possibly TRBD2 (5 bases). CDR3 length equals 17 residues. V lost 1 base and J lost 1, with 15 bases in between. CDR1 SGHTA and CDR2 FQGNSA come from the germline V gene. CDR3 loop: CASSLVFLATRTDTQYF. The CDR3 DNA reads TGTGCCAGCAGCTTAGTTTTCTTAGCGACACGCACAGATACGCAGTATTTT.

This clone was seen a few times. The chain is built from TRBV7-9 and TRBJ2-7; TRBD2 matches 9 bases. This CDR3 comprises 13 residues. J gave up 7 bases and V 5 bases, and 6 bases lay outside the gene matches. The germline gives CDR1 SEHNR, CDR2 FQNEAQ (reference sequence). Here the CDR3 reads CASSISGSEEQYF. The CDR3, as DNA: TGTGCCAGCAGCATTAGCGGGAGTGAAGAGCAGTACTTC.

The J gene is TRBJ2-1, the V gene TRBV27; 13 bases agree with TRBD2. The CDR3 has 16 residues. Trimming cost V 1 base and J 7 bases; bases outside gene matches: 4. Germline V gives CDR1 MNHEY, CDR2 SMNVEV (reference sequence). DNA for the CDR3: TGTGCCAGCAGTTTATTCGGACTAGCGGGAGCTAATGAGCAGTTCTTC. Residues: CASSLFGLAGANEQFF.

Comment on this clone: This CDR3 is also generated by other DNA sequences in the sample. This sequence joins TRBV7-9 and TRBJ2-7; unclear D gene. The CDR3 is 13 residues long. The V and J ends lost 2 bases and 3 bases respectively, with 8 bases between them. Germline CDR1 is SEHNR and CDR2 is FQNEAQ (reference sequence). The CDR3 protein is CASSLRSGYEQYF. The DNA for the CDR3 is TGTGCCAGCAGCTTAAGGTCGGGCTACGAGCAGTACTTC.

About this clone itself: The DNA is omitted, as the CDR3 cannot be located on it reliably, and the CDR3 follows TCRdb's listing. The chain links TRBV29-1 to TRBJ2-3; no check of the table's D call, TRBD1, against the DNA was made. Ends included, the CDR3 has 13 residues. Germline CDR1 and CDR2: SQVTM and ANQGSEA. This chain's CDR3 is CSVWPRRPRAQYF.

The table lists this clone with a few counts. V usage is TRBV5-5 and J usage is TRBJ2-7, with a possible D match to TRBD2 (6 bases). Germline values: CDR1 SGHKS, CDR2 YYEKEE (reference sequence). Trimming pared 5 bases from V and 0 bases from J, leaving 12 bases between. The CDR3 is 14 amino acids. This chain's CDR3 is CASRRLGNSYEQYF. For the CDR3, the DNA is TGTGCCAGCAGAAGACTAGGGAACTCCTACGAGCAGTACTTC.

This sequence joins TRBV5-1 and TRBJ1-1; TRBD1 aligns across 7 bases. The CDR3 consists of 15 residues. The J segment lost 2 bases and the V segment lost 2 bases, leaving 6 bases of the junction unmatched. Germline V gene lookup returns CDR1 SGHRS and CDR2 YFSETQ. The CDR3 is CASSLTGDLNTEAFF. The CDR3 nucleotides read TGCGCCAGCAGCTTAACAGGGGACCTAAACACTGAAGCTTTCTTT. The variable domain in full, completed from reference TRBV5-1 and TRBJ1-1, reads KAGVTQTPRYLIKTRGQQVTLSCSPISGHRSVSWYQQTPGQGLQFLFEYFSETQRNKGNFPGRFSGRQFSNSRSEMNVSTLELGDSALYLCASSLTGDLNTEAFFGQGTRLTVV.

This chain connects TRBV7-3 to TRBJ2-3, with D possibly being TRBD2 (5 bases). The CDR3 loop spans 14 amino acids. V lost 0 bases and J 2 bases, leaving 6 bases between the germline ends. Germline V gives CDR1 SGHTA, CDR2 FQGTGA. CDR3 in DNA: TGTGCCAGCAGCTTAACTAGCGACACAGATACGCAGTATTTT. As protein: CASSLTSDTDTQYF. Based on the CDR3 plus reference TRBV7-3 and TRBJ2-3, the full variable domain is GAGVSQTPSNKVTEKGKYVELRCDPISGHTALYWYRQSLGQGPEFLIYFQGTGAADDSGLPNDRFFAVRPEGSVSTLKIQRTERGDSAVYLCASSLTSDTDTQYFGPGTRLTVL.

The rearrangement joins TRBV12-5 to TRBJ2-5; 8 bases agree with TRBD1. J was trimmed by 4 bases and V by 5 bases; bases with no gene match: 6. The length of the CDR3 is 14 residues. The germline V gene has CDR1 LGHNT and CDR2 FRNRAP. For the CDR3, the DNA is TGTGCTAGTGGTCACTCCACAGGGGGAGAGACCCAGTACTTC. It encodes CASGHSTGGETQYF.

This clone was observed a handful of times. V and J are TRBV2 and TRBJ2-5; 9 bases align to TRBD2. V shed 3 bases, J shed 8 bases, and the junction held 7 bases outside the gene matches. The CDR3 length is 14 residues. Per the germline V gene, CDR1 is SNHLY and CDR2 is FYNNEI. CDR3 in amino acids: CASSDRTSEKTQYF. CDR3 bases: TGTGCCAGCAGTGACAGGACTAGCGAGAAAACCCAGTACTTC.

The chain uses TRBV5-8 and TRBJ1-2; the D gene is possibly TRBD1 (6 bases). The CDR3 spans 14 residues. V dropped 2 bases and J dropped 0 bases, with 8 bases sitting between them. Germline loops: CDR1 SGHTS, CDR2 YDEGEE. The CDR3 coding sequence is TGTGCCAGCAGCTTACAGGGCGCTAACTATGGCTACACCTTC. Translation gives CASSLQGANYGYTF.

V usage is TRBV5-1 and J usage is TRBJ1-4; no firm D call. The CDR3 runs 16 residues. Germline loops: CDR1 SGHRS, CDR2 YFSETQ. The germline V and J ends were trimmed by 3 bases and 8 bases, with 20 bases remaining between them. CDR3 amino acids: CASSSGPEGVVEKLFF. DNA of the CDR3: TGCGCCAGCAGCTCTGGCCCGGAGGGCGTGGTGGAAAAACTGTTTTTT.

With regard to this clone: This sample also contains other DNA sequences that code for the same CDR3. The chain recombines TRBV6-4 with TRBJ2-3; D is unresolved. The ends were cut back, 3 bases at V and 3 bases at J, with 7 bases in the middle. CDR3 length equals 13 residues. From germline, CDR1 is MRHNA and CDR2 SNTAGT. CDR3 protein: CASSEGATDTQYF. The CDR3 DNA reads as TGTGCCAGCAGTGAAGGAGCTACAGATACGCAGTATTTT.

This clone occurred a few times. The chain has TRBV2 and TRBJ2-7; 7 bases are a match to TRBD2. V lost 2 bases, J lost 6 bases, and 13 bases stayed unmatched. Germline V gene data show CDR1 as SNHLY and CDR2 as FYNNEI. The CDR3 runs 16 residues. The CDR3 is CASSESPASGAREQYF. For the CDR3, the DNA is TGTGCCAGCAGTGAATCTCCGGCTAGCGGTGCTCGCGAGCAGTACTTC.

The chain joins TRBV5-1 to TRBJ1-1, with 7 bases that match TRBD1. The CDR3 has 15 residues. The germline gives CDR1 SGHRS, CDR2 YFSETQ. V shed 5 bases, J shed 0 bases, and the junction held 7 bases outside the gene matches. The CDR3 DNA reads TGCGCCAGCAGGGCGCCGGGACAGATGAACACTGAAGCTTTCTTT. This encodes CASRAPGQMNTEAFF.

This clone was found once. The chain links TRBV18 to TRBJ1-4; TRBD1 might be the D (5 bases). Germline CDR1 KGHSH, CDR2 LQKENI. V was clipped by 3 bases and J by 10 bases, with 21 bases between them. CDR3 length equals 16 residues. The CDR3 sequence: CASSPPHQGSIGKLFF. The DNA of the CDR3 is TGTGCCAGCTCACCTCCACATCAGGGATCGATAGGAAAACTGTTTTTT.

This chain links TRBV6-6 with TRBJ1-2, with TRBD1 matching 8 bases. The CDR3 covers 13 residues. Trimming at V came to 6 bases and at J to 11 bases, leaving 11 bases not matched to a gene. From germline, CDR1 is MNHNY and CDR2 SVGAGI (reference sequence). DNA for the CDR3: TGTGCCAGCAGACCCAAGACAGGGGCGGAGTACACCTTC. Residues: CASRPKTGAEYTF.

This clone showed up just a few times. The V call is TRBV6-1, the J call TRBJ2-1; 7 nucleotides agree with TRBD1. V trimming: 6 bases; J trimming: 5 bases; junction bases outside the gene matches: 7. CDR3 length equals 14 residues. The germline CDR1 and CDR2 sequences are MNHNS and SASEGT. The CDR3 sequence: CASRGTVKDNEQFF. The CDR3 nucleotides read TGTGCCAGCAGAGGGACAGTAAAGGACAATGAGCAGTTCTTC.

The chain uses TRBV9 and TRBJ2-3, with D perhaps matching TRBD2 (5 bases). The CDR3 spans 16 residues. CDR1 SGDLS and CDR2 YYNGEE come from the germline V gene. V lost 0 bases to trimming and J lost 2 bases, with 13 bases between them. CDR3 sequence: CASSVGAADSTDTQYF. The CDR3 DNA sequence: TGTGCCAGCAGCGTAGGCGCAGCGGACTCCACAGATACGCAGTATTTT.

This chain links TRBV18 with TRBJ1-2, with 9 bases lining up with TRBD1. V was pared by 6 bases and J by 7 bases, with 9 bases of the junction left unmatched. Looked up from germline, CDR1 is KGHSH and CDR2 is LQKENI. CDR3 size: 14 residues. The CDR3 sequence: CASSPGTGYSGYTF. The CDR3 DNA sequence: TGTGCCAGCTCGCCCGGGACAGGGTACTCTGGCTACACCTTC. Full variable domain (remainder filled in from reference TRBV18 and TRBJ1-2): NAGVMQNPRHLVRRRGQEARLRCSPMKGHSHVYWYRQLPEEGLKFMVYLQKENIIDESGMPKERFSAEFPKEGPSILRIQQVVRGDSAAYFCASSPGTGYSGYTFGSGTRLTVV.

The sample holds a few counts of this clone. The rearrangement links TRBV7-6 to TRBJ2-1; 11 nucleotides agree with TRBD2. Unmatched junction bases numbered 1, after V lost 3 bases and J lost 6 bases. Germline CDR1 reads SGHVS; CDR2 reads FNYEAQ. CDR3 length equals 14 residues. The CDR3, as DNA: TGTGCCAGCAGCTTCGGGACTAGCGGCAATGAGCAGTTCTTC. Translating it yields CASSFGTSGNEQFF.

The chain joins TRBV5-4 to TRBJ2-1; the D is unclear. This CDR3 is 14 amino acids long. The V and J ends lost 0 bases and 2 bases respectively, with 6 bases between them. Per germline, CDR1 SGHNT and CDR2 YYREEE (reference sequence). The CDR3 protein is CASSLDYPYNEQFF. CDR3 sequence (DNA): TGTGCCAGCAGCTTGGACTACCCCTACAATGAGCAGTTCTTC.